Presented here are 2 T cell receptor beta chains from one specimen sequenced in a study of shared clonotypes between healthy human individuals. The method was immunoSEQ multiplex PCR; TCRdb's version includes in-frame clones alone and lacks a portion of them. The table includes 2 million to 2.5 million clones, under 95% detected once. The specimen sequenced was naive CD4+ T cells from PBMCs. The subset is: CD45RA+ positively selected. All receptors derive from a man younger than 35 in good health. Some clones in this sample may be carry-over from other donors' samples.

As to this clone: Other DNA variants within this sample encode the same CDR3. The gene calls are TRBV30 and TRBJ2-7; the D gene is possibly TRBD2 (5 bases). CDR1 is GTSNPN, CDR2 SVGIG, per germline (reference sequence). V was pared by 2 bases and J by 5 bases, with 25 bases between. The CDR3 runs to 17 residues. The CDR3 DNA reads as TGTGCCTGGAGTTCGACGAGAACAAACAGAGGGAGTAACGAGCAGTACTTC. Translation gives CAWSSTRTNRGSNEQYF.

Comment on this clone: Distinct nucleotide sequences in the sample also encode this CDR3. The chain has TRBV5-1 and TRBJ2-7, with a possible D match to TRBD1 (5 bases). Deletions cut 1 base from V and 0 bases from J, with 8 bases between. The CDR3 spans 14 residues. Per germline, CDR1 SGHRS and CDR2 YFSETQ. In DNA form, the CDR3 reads TGCGCCAGCAGCTTGCGGACAAGCTCCTACGAGCAGTACTTC. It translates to CASSLRTSSYEQYF.